This record concerns one T cell receptor (beta chain) sequence. What it recognizes is unknown. The sample's time point: pre-sensitization, week 0. Regarding treatment: therapeutic diphenylcyclopropenone sensitization with weekly scalp DPC. It was unfractionated whole blood from which total RNA was extracted. This CDR3 contains 16 residues. Germline V gives CDR1 MNHEY, CDR2 SVGEGT. Trimming took off 0 bases at V and 3 bases at J, with 12 bases between the two ends. The sample originates from a study of human T cells and chemical hapten exposure. Study summary: Skin of the upper inner arm, around 2 cm by around 2 cm, received 2% DPC for sensitization. Mostly female patients had alopecia areata, totalis or universalis. Overall study findings and caveats: Expanded TCRs showed more large CDR3 clusters than pre-sensitization or healthy control sets.

MiXCR was run by TCRdb on the RACE reads, yielding one entry per CDR3 protein. The repertoire consists of approximately 180,000 distinct CDR3 sequences, with roughly 30% occurring once and the leading ten covering 2.9%. The source was whole blood, collected in connection with sensitization to the hapten diphenylcyclopropenone (DPC). V is TRBV6-2 or TRBV6-3 and J is TRBJ1-5, with D unresolved. This receptor was taken from a woman between 25 and 40 years old with alopecia areata. Some clones in this sample may be carry-over from other donors' samples. CDR3 sequence (DNA): TGTGCCAGCAGTTACTCGCCTATAGGAGTCAATCAGCCCCAGCATTTT. Protein product: CASSYSPIGVNQPQHF.